The following is a TCR beta chain sequence with its context. Its target is not known. This entry is derived from a study of shared clonotypes between healthy human individuals. The V gene's germline CDR1 is SGHRS and CDR2 YFSETQ. The CDR3 runs 13 residues. Trimming took 7 bases from V and 4 from J, leaving 15 bases between them. The table came from immunoSEQ multiplex PCR; TCRdb's copy has only in-frame clones and leaves some out. Seen here are about 2 million clones, less than 95% observed once, and the top ten hold around 1.1%. Positive CCR7 selection of CD45RO-negative cells yielded the naive CD8 cells, and terminally differentiated effector memory CD45RA+ cells were excluded. Healthy HIV-negative adults without recent acute infections or vaccinations served as donors. General study findings and limits: Shared across a few donors were 5% to 6% of the naive CD4 clonotypes. Since donors were few, the genetic and exposure-history diversity represented was limited. The rarefaction results pointed to incomplete sorted-subset sequencing despite large depth.

The gene calls are TRBV5-1 and TRBJ2-7; D remains ambiguous. The sequencing input was naive CD8+ T cells sorted from blood. This receptor was identified in a man aged 18 to 30 in good health. The CDR3 bases are TGCGCCAGCCGCAAAGAGGCCGGGTACGAGCAGTACTTC. Translated: CASRKEAGYEQYF.